The clone carrying this T cell receptor beta chain was picked up many times. Its cognate antigen is unknown. This specimen belongs to a study of tumor-infiltrating lymphocytes in primary liver carcinoma. Unsorted whole blood yielded blood RNA, and germline DNA was extracted as well. Every patient had chronic HBV infection and was treatment-naive. Study results and caveats: Overlap in tumor-adjacent and tumor-blood pairs fell below that of tumor region pairs.

From about 0.45 ug total RNA, TCR beta cDNA was generated with a primer in the constant region. Each TCR beta library was derived from three nested multiplex PCR rounds that employed slightly modified ARM-PCR. For roughly 10 cycles apiece, the opening two PCR rounds ran with TRBV1-TRBV30 forward primers and a C-beta reverse primer. MiXCR was run by TCRdb on the multiplex PCR reads, yielding one entry per CDR3 protein. Of fewer than 350,000 distinct CDR3 sequences listed, roughly two thirds are singletons. The CDR3 runs 10 residues. Trimming took 6 bases from V and 7 from J, leaving 6 bases between them. Germline V gene lookup returns CDR1 MNHEY and CDR2 SVGEGT.

The chain has TRBV6-2 or TRBV6-3 and TRBJ1-2; possible D gene TRBD1, 5 bases. The TCR was taken from a man in his forties with primary liver carcinoma and hepatitis B virus infection. The material sequenced was peripheral blood. CDR3 sequence reads: CASRDTGYTF. DNA of the CDR3: TGTGCCAGCAGGGACACTGGCTACACCTTC.